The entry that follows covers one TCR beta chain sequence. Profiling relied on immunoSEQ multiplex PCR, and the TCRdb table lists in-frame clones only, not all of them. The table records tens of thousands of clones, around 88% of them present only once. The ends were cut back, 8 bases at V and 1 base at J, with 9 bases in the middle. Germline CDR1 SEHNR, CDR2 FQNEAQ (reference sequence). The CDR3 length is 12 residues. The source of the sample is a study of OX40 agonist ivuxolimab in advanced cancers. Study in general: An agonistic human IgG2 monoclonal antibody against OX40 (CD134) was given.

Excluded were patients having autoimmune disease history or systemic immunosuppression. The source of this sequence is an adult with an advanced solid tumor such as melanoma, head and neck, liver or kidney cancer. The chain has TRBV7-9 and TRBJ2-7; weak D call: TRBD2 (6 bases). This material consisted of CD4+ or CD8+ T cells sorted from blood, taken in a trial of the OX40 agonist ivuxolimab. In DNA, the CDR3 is TGTGCCAGCGGAGGGCGGTCCTACGAGCAGTACTTC. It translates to CASGGRSYEQYF. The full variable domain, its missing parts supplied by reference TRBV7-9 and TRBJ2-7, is DTGVSQNPRHKITKRGQNVTFRCDPISEHNRLYWYRQTLGQGPEFLTYFQNEAQLEKSRLLSDRFSAERPKGSFSTLEIQRTEQGDSAMYLCASGGRSYEQYFGPGTRLTVT.